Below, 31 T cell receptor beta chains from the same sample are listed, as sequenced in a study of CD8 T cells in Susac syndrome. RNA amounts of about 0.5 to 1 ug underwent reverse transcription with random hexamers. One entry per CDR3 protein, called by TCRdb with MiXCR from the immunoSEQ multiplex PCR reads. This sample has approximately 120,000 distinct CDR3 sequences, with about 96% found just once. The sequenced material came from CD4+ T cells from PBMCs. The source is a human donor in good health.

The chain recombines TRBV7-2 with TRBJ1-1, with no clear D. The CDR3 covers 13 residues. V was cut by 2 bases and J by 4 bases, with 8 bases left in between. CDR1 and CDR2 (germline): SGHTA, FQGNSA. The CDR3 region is CASSLNPSTEAFF. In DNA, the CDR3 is TGTGCCAGCAGCTTAAACCCTAGCACTGAAGCTTTCTTT.

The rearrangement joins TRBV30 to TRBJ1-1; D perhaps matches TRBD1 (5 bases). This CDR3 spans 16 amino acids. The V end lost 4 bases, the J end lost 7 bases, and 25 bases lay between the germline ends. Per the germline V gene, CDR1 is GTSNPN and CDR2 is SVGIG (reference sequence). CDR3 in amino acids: CAWTTGRVRGMGEAFF. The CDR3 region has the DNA TGTGCCTGGACAACGGGGCGCGTGCGGGGGATGGGTGAAGCTTTCTTT.

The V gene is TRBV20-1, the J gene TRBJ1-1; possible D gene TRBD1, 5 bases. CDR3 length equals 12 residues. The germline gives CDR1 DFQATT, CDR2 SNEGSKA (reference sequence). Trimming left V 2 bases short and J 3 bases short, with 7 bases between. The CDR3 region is CSARLGDTEAFF. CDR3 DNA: TGCAGTGCTAGATTGGGGGACACTGAAGCTTTCTTT.

The CDR3 reads CATSGRPSVGALSTDTQYF. For the CDR3, the DNA is TGTGCCACCAGCGGGAGACCCTCAGTGGGTGCGCTCAGCACAGATACGCAGTATTTT. The V and J genes are TRBV15 and TRBJ2-3; weak D call: TRBD2 (5 bases). The CDR3 loop spans 19 amino acids. Germline CDR1 and CDR2: LNHNV and YYDKDF (reference sequence). Trimming took 5 bases from V and 0 from J, leaving 24 bases between them. Combining the CDR3 with reference TRBV15 and TRBJ2-3 gives the whole variable domain DAMVIQNPRYQVTQFGKPVTLSCSQTLNHNVMYWYQQKSSQAPKLLFHYYDKDFNNEADTPDNFQSRRPNTSFCFLDIRSPGLGDTAMYLCATSGRPSVGALSTDTQYFGPGTRLTVL.

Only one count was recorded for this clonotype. CDR3: CSARGTGYHEQYF. CDR3 nucleotide sequence: TGCAGTGCTAGGGGGACAGGGTACCACGAGCAGTACTTC. The chain is built from TRBV20-1 and TRBJ2-7; 9 positions match TRBD1. CDR1 and CDR2 from the germline V gene are DFQATT and SNEGSKA (reference sequence). The CDR3 consists of 13 residues. After removal of 3 bases from V and 5 bases from J, the junction contained 5 bases not matched to a gene.

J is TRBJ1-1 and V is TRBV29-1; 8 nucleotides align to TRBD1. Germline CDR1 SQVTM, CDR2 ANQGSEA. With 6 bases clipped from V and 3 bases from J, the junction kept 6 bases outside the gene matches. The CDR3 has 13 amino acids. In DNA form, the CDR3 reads TGCAGCGTGATCAGGGGGCGCGACACTGAAGCTTTCTTT. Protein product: CSVIRGRDTEAFF.

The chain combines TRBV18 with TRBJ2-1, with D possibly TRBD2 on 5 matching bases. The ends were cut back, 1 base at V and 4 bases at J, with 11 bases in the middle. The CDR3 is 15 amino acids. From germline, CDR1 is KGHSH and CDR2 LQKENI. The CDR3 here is CASSPLQAEYNEQFF. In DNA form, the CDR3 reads TGTGCCAGCTCACCACTACAAGCGGAATACAATGAGCAGTTCTTC.

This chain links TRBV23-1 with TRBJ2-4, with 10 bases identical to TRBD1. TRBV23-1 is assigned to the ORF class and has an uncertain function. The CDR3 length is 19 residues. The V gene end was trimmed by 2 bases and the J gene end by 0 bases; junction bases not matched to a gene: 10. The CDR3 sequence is CASSQSPGTGALAKNIQYF. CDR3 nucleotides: TGCGCCAGCAGTCAAAGTCCCGGGACAGGGGCCCTAGCCAAAAACATTCAGTACTTC.

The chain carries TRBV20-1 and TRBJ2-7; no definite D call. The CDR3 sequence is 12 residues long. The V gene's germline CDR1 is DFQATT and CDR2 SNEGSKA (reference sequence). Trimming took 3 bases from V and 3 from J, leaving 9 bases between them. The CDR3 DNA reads TGCAGTGCTAGTCGAACAGTCTACGAGCAGTACTTC. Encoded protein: CSASRTVYEQYF.

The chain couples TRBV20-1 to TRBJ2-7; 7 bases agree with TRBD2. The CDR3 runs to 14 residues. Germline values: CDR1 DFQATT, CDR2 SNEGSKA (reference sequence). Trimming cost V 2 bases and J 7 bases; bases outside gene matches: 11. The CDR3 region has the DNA TGCAGTGCTAGAAAGTCTAGCGGACGCCTGGAGCAGTACTTC. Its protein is CSARKSSGRLEQYF.

CDR3 nucleotides: TGTGCCACCAGTGATGGAGAGGGAACCCCTGGGGCCAACGTCCTGACTTTC. As protein: CATSDGEGTPGANVLTF. The rearrangement links TRBV24-1 to TRBJ2-6; possibly TRBD2 for D (5 bases). Trimming took off 3 bases at V and 2 bases at J, with 13 bases between the two ends. Germline V gene sequence: CDR1 KGHDR, CDR2 SFDVKD. The CDR3 length is 17 residues.

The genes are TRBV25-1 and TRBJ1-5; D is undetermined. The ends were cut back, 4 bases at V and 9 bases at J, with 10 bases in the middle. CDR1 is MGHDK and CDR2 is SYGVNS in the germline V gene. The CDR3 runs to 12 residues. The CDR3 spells CASSGAFGPQHF. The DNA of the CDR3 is TGTGCCAGCAGTGGTGCGTTTGGGCCCCAGCATTTT.

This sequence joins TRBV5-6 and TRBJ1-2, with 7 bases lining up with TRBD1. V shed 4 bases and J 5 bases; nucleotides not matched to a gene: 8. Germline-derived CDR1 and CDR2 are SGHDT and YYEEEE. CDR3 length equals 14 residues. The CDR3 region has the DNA TGTGCCAGCAGCCAGCCGGGACAGCCTTATGGCTACACCTTC. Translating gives CASSQPGQPYGYTF.

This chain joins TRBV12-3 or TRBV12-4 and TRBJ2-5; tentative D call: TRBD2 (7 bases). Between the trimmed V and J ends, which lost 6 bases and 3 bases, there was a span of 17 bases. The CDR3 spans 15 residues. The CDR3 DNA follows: TGTGCCAGCAGCCCGAAGGGCGGGGGCGAAGAGACCCAGTACTTC. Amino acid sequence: CASSPKGGGEETQYF.

The DNA for the CDR3 is TGTGCCAGCGGCCGGACAGGGGGCCAAGAGACCCAGTACTTC. Translation gives CASGRTGGQETQYF. This chain links TRBV7-3 with TRBJ2-5; TRBD1 matches 10 bases. The V gene end was trimmed by 8 bases and the J gene end by 1 base; junction bases not matched to a gene: 4. There are 14 residues in the CDR3. CDR1 and CDR2 from the germline V gene are SGHTA and FQGTGA.

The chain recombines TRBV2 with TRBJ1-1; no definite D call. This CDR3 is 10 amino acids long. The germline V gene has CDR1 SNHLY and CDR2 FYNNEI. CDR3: CGVENTEAFF. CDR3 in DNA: TGTGGGGTAGAGAACACTGAAGCTTTCTTT.

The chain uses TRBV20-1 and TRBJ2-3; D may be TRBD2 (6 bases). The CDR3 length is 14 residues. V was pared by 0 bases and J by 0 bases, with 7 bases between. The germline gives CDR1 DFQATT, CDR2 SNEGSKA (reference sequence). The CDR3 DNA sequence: TGCAGTGCTAGAGATAGCGGTAGCACAGATACGCAGTATTTT. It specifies CSARDSGSTDTQYF.

The CDR3 loop is CASSPRGVYNEQFF. In nucleotides, the CDR3 is TGTGCCAGCAGTCCGCGGGGTGTGTACAATGAGCAGTTCTTC. The chain combines TRBV12-3 or TRBV12-4 with TRBJ2-1; a possible D gene is TRBD2 (6 bases). The ends were cut back, 5 bases at V and 4 bases at J, with 12 bases in the middle. The CDR3 extends over 14 amino acids.

The CDR3 nucleotides are TGTGCCAGCAGCTTAAACGGGGCCCTGCCAGATACGCAGTATTTT. Protein product: CASSLNGALPDTQYF. The J gene is TRBJ2-3, the V gene TRBV7-3; possibly TRBD1 or TRBD2 for D (5 bases each). This CDR3 is built from 15 residues. The V and J ends lost 1 base and 4 bases respectively, with 12 bases between them. Germline CDR1 SGHTA, CDR2 FQGTGA.

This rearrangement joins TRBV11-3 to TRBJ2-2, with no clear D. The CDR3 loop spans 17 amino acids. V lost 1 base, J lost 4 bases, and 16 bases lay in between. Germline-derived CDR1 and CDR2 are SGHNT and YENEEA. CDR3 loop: CASSLVGLASRTGELFF. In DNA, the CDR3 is TGTGCCAGCAGCTTAGTTGGGTTGGCATCCCGCACCGGGGAGCTGTTTTTT.

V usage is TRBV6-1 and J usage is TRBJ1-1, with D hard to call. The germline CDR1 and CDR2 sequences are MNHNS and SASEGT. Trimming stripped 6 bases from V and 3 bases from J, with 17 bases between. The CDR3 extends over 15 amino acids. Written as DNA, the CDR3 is TGTGCCAGCAGATTGTGGGGTGCTGTGGACACTGAAGCTTTCTTT. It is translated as CASRLWGAVDTEAFF.

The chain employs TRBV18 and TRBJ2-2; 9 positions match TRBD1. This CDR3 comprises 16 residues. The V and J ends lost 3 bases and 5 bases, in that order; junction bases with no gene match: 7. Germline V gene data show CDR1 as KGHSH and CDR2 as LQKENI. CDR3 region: CASSPGTGSRTGELFF. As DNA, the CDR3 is TGTGCCAGCTCACCCGGGACAGGGAGCCGGACCGGGGAGCTGTTTTTT.

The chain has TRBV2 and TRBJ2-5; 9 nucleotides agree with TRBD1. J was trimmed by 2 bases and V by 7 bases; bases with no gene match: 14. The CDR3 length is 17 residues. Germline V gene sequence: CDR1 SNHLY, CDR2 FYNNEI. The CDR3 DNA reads TGTGCCAGCACCTTTTATGGGGGACAGGGCTTACAAGAGACCCAGTACTTC. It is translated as CASTFYGGQGLQETQYF.

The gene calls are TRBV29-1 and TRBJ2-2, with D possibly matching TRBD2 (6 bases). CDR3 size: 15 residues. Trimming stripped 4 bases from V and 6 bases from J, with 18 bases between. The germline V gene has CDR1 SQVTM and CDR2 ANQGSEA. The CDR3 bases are TGCAGCGTTGCTTCAGTACTAGCAGACGCCGGGGAGCTGTTTTTT. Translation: CSVASVLADAGELFF.

CDR3 DNA sequence: TGTGCCAGCAGCTTGCAAGGAACCGGGACAGGGATCACAGATACGCAGTATTTT. Translation gives CASSLQGTGTGITDTQYF. The J gene is TRBJ2-3, the V gene TRBV5-6; 9 nucleotides align to TRBD1. V dropped 1 base and J dropped 2; count of bases not matched to a gene: 11. The CDR3 contains 18 residues. Germline CDR1 and CDR2: SGHDT and YYEEEE. The whole variable domain, remainder taken from reference TRBV5-6 and TRBJ2-3, is DAGVTQSPTHLIKTRGQQVTLRCSPKSGHDTVSWYQQALGQGPQFIFQYYEEEERQRGNFPDRFSGHQFPNYSSELNVNALLLGDSALYLCASSLQGTGTGITDTQYFGPGTRLTVL.

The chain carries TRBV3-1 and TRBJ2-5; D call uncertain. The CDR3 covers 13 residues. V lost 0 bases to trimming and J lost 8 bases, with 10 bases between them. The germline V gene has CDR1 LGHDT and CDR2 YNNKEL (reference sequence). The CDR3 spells CASSQDFSYTQYF. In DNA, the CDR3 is TGTGCCAGCAGCCAAGATTTCTCCTACACCCAGTACTTC.

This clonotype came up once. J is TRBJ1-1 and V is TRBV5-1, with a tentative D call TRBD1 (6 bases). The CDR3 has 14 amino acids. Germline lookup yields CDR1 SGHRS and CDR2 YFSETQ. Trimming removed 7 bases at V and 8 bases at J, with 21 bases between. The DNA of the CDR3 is TGCGCCAGCTCCTCATACCAGGGGCGGAGAGAAGCTTTCTTT. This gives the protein CASSSYQGRREAFF.

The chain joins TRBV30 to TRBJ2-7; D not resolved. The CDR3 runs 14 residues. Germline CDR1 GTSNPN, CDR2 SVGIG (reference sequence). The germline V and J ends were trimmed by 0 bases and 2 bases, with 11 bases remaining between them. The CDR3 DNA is TGTGCCTGGAGTGTGGCAGACAAGACCTACGAGCAGTACTTC. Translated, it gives CAWSVADKTYEQYF.

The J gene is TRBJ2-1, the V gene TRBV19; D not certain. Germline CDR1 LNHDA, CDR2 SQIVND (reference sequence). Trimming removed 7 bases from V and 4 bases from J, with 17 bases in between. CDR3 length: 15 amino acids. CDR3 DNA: TGTGCCAGTACTCGCTGGACCCTACTATACAATGAGCAGTTCTTC. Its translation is CASTRWTLLYNEQFF.

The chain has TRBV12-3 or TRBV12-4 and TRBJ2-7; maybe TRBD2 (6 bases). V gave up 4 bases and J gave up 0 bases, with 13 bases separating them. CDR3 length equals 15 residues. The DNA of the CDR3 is TGTGCCAGCAGTTCCCCTACGCGGGGCTCCTACGAGCAGTACTTC. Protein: CASSSPTRGSYEQYF.

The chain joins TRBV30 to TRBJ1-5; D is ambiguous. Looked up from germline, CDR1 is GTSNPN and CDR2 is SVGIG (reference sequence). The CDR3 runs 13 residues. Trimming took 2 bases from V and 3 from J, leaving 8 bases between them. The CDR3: CAWSSLSNQPQHF. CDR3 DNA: TGTGCCTGGAGTTCACTCTCCAATCAGCCCCAGCATTTT.